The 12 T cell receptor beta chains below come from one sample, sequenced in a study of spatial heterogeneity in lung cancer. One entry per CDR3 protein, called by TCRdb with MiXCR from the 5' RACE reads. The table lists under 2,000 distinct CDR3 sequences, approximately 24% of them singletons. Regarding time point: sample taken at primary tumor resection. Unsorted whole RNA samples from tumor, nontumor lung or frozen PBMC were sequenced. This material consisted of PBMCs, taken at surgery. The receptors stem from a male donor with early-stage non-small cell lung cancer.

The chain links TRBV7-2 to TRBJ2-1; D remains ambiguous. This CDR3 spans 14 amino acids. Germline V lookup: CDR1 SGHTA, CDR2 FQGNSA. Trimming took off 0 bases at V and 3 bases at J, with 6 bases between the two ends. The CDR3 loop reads CASSLALNYNEQFF. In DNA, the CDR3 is TGTGCCAGCAGCTTAGCCCTTAACTACAATGAGCAGTTCTTC.

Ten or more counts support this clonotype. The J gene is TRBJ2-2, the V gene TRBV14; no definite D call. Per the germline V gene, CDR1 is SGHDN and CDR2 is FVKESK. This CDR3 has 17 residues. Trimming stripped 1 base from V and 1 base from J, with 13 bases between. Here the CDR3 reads CASSQVSVVGNTGELFF. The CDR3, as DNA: TGTGCCAGCAGCCAAGTGAGCGTAGTTGGGAACACCGGGGAGCTGTTTTTT.

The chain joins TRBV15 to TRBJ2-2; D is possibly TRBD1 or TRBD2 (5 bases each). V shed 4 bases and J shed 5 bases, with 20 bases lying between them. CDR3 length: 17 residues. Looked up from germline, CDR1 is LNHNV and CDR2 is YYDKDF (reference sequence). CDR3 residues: CATSKGLAGTGTGELFF. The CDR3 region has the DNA TGTGCCACCAGCAAAGGTCTGGCAGGGACGGGGACCGGGGAGCTGTTTTTT.

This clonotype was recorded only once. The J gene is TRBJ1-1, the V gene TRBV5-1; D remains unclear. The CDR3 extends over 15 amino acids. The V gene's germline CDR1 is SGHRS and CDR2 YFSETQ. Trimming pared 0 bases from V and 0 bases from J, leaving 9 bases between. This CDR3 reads CASSLDLGMNTEAFF. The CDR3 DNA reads TGCGCCAGCAGCTTGGATCTGGGCATGAACACTGAAGCTTTCTTT.

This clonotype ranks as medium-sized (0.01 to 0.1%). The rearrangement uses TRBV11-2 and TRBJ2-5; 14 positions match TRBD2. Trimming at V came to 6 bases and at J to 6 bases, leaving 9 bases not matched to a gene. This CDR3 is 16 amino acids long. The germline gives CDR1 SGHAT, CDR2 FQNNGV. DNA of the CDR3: TGTGCCAGCAGGGGGACTAGCGGGGGCACGGTTAAGACCCAGTACTTC. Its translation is CASRGTSGGTVKTQYF.

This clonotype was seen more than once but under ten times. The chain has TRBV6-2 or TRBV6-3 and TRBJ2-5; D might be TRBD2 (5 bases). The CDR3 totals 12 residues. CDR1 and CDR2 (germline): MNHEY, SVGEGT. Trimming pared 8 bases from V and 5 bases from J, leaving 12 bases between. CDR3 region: CASGSRRETQYF. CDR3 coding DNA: TGTGCCAGCGGGAGCCGACGGGAGACCCAGTACTTC.

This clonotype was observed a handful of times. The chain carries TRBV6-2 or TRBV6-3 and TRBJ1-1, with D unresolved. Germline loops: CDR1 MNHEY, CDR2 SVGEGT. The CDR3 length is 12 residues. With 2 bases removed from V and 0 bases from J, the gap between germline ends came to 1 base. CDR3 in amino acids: CASSYVNTEAFF. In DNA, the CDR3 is TGTGCCAGCAGTTACGTGAACACTGAAGCTTTCTTT.

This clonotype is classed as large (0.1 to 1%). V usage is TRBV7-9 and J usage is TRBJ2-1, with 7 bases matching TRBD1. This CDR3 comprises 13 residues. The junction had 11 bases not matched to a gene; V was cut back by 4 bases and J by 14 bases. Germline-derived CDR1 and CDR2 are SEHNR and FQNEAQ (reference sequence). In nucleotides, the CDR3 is TGTGCCAGCAGCTCAGGGGGTGCAGGACTTGAGTTCTTC. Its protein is CASSSGGAGLEFF.

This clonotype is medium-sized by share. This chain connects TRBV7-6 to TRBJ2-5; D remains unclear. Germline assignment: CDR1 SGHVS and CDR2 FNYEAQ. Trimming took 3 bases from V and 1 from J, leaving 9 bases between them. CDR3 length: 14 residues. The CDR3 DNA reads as TGTGCCAGCAGCTTCTCACAGTCCCAAGAGACCCAGTACTTC. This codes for CASSFSQSQETQYF.

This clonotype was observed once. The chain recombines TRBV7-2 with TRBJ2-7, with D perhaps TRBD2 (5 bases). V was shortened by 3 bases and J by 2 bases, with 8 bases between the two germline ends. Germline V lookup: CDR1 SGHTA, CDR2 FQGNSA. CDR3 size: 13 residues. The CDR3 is CASSFSGTYEQYF. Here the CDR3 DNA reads TGTGCCAGCAGCTTTTCCGGGACCTACGAGCAGTACTTC. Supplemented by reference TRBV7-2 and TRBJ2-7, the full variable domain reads GAGVSQSPSNKVTEKGKDVELRCDPISGHTALYWYRQSLGQGLEFLIYFQGNSAPDKSGLPSDRFSAERTGGSVSTLTIQRTQQEDSAVYLCASSFSGTYEQYFGPGTRLTVT.

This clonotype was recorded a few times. CDR3 nucleotides: TGTGCCAGTAGGTCGGCTGGCTACACCTTC. It translates to CASRSAGYTF. V and J are TRBV19 and TRBJ1-2; D is uncertain. This CDR3 spans 10 amino acids. Per germline, CDR1 LNHDA and CDR2 SQIVND (reference sequence). The ends were cut back, 6 bases at V and 7 bases at J, with 6 bases in the middle.

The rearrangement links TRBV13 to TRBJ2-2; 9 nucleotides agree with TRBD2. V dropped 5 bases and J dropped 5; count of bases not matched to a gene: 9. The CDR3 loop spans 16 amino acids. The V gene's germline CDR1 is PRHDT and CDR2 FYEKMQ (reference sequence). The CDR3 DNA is TGTGCCAGCAGCCCCAGGACTAGCGTTGGGACCGGGGAGCTGTTTTTT. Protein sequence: CASSPRTSVGTGELFF.